These T cell receptor beta chains were read from a single sample in a study of a mutant IDH1 vaccine in newly diagnosed glioma. The data were produced by immunoSEQ multiplex PCR, yet TCRdb's version contains in-frame clones alone and is incomplete. Of 100,000 to 150,000 clones listed, roughly 78% were seen once; the top ten hold under 7%. No antigens are known for them. Sequenced here: PBMCs, sampled from a glioma patient whose treatment included an IDH1 peptide vaccine. The receptors stem from a man in his forties with glioma. The conserved cysteine and the conserved F or W are not part of the CDR3 here.

v_gene: TRBV29-1
j_gene: TRBJ1-2
CDR3aa: SVRHHLGYT

v_gene: TRBV2
j_gene: TRBJ1-4
CDR3aa: ASRKTGGYEKLF

v_gene: TRBV7-8
j_gene: TRBJ2-5
CDR3aa: ASRSGTWEETQY

v_gene: TRBV2
j_gene: TRBJ1-5
CDR3aa: ASSGELLQGPQH

v_gene: TRBV5-1
j_gene: TRBJ2-7
CDR3aa: ASSLAPGPYEQY

v_gene: TRBV2
j_gene: TRBJ2-7
CDR3aa: ASIPVGGLPYEQY

v_gene: TRBV5-4
j_gene: TRBJ2-2
CDR3aa: ASSLEQGAGTGELF

v_gene: TRBV25-1
j_gene: TRBJ2-5
CDR3aa: ASSEYRPVGTQY

v_gene: TRBV10-3
j_gene: TRBJ2-7
CDR3aa: AISDLGDEQY

v_gene: TRBV11-2
j_gene: TRBJ1-1
CDR3aa: ASSSNTGFRTEAF

v_gene: TRBV6-1
j_gene: TRBJ1-1
CDR3aa: ASSEVADAF

v_gene: TRBV9
j_gene: TRBJ2-1
CDR3aa: ASSARLAGSSYNEQF

v_gene: TRBV5-1
j_gene: TRBJ1-1
CDR3aa: ASSLLTGNTEAF

v_gene: TRBV6-1
j_gene: TRBJ1-2
CDR3aa: ASSSREGYYGYT